This entry is about one TCR beta chain. PCR was performed a second time for roughly 7 to 11 cycles using a sample-barcoded 5' primer and a J-beta primer mix. There were at least 2.5 million CDR3-containing paired-end reads obtained from each sample. In TCRdb, the 5' RACE reads were re-called with MiXCR into one record per CDR3 protein. The top ten hold around 40% of the sample, which has fewer than 950,000 distinct CDR3 sequences, roughly 50% seen once. These data come from a study of blood T cells in healthy people across ages. Trimming stripped 0 bases from V and 9 bases from J, with 19 bases between. This CDR3 has 16 amino acids. Per germline, CDR1 SGDLS and CDR2 YYNGEE. The authors extracted at least 5 micrograms of total RNA per sample.

The TCR originated in an older man in good health. Input material: blood. The J gene is TRBJ2-1, the V gene TRBV9; a possible D gene is TRBD2 (5 bases). DNA of the CDR3: TGTGCCAGCAGCGTAGGTAAGAGACTACTCTTTAGTGAGCAGTTCTTC. Its translation is CASSVGKRLLFSEQFF.